Listed below are T cell receptor beta chains from one sample, sequenced in a study of T-cell reconstitution after alpha-beta-depleted transplantation in children. TCRdb itself ran the PCR reads through MiXCR, one entry per CDR3 protein. The table has 500,000 to 600,000 distinct CDR3 sequences, about 16% seen once. Sequencing used PBMCs from the stem cell graft donor, obtained from the stem cell graft. The source of these receptors is a human donor who donated a stem cell graft to a child with acute lymphoblastic leukemia. CDR3s include the opening cysteine and the closing phenylalanine or tryptophan. The D gene is left open where the match is weak. Clone sizes are given selectively: once, few, many, or a class where the clone is expanded.

j_call	v_call	d_call	clone_size	cdr3_nt	cdr3_aa
TRBJ2-1	TRBV5-1	TRBD2	many	TGCGCCAGCAGCTTGGGGCTAGCGGGATCGTACAATGAGCAGTTCTTC	CASSLGLAGSYNEQFF
TRBJ1-2	TRBV5-1	TRBD1	.	TGCGCCAGCAGCCGGGACAGAGGGGATGGCTACACCTTC	CASSRDRGDGYTF
TRBJ2-7	TRBV5-1	TRBD2	.	TGCGCCAGCAGCCGCGGGAGGGCCCTCTGGGTGCAGTACTTC	CASSRGRALWVQYF
TRBJ1-1	TRBV24-1	.	few	TGTGCCACCAGAGCCATGAACACTGAAGCTTTCTTT	CATRAMNTEAFF
TRBJ1-6	TRBV7-3	.	few	TGTGCCAGCAGCCTCCGGGGGGCCATCGGGAATTCACCCCTCCACTTT	CASSLRGAIGNSPLHF
TRBJ2-7	TRBV6-6	.	.	TGTGCCAGCAGTTATGGAGACTCCTACGAGCAGTACTTC	CASSYGDSYEQYF
TRBJ2-2	TRBV27	.	few	TGTGCCAGCAGTTCGCCCCTTGAAGCGAACACCGGGGAGCTGTTTTTT	CASSSPLEANTGELFF
TRBJ1-6	TRBV5-6	.	.	TGTGCCAGCAGCTTGAGGGGCTCCTATAATTCACCCCTCCACTTT	CASSLRGSYNSPLHF
TRBJ2-7	TRBV12-3/TRBV12-4	TRBD2	.	TGTGCCAGCAGTCCGCCCTCCCGGACTAGCGGCAACGAGCAGTACTTC	CASSPPSRTSGNEQYF
TRBJ2-5	TRBV28	.	few	TGTGCCAGCAGTTCGAGGTTACGCCAAGAGACCCAGTACTTC	CASSSRLRQETQYF
TRBJ2-1	TRBV28	TRBD2	.	TGTGCCAGCGGATTTAGCGGGAGCAATGAGCAGTTCTTC	CASGFSGSNEQFF
TRBJ2-7	TRBV9	TRBD2	few	TGTGCCAGCAGCGCCACCGGACTAGCGGTGTCCTACGAGCAGTACTTC	CASSATGLAVSYEQYF
TRBJ1-1	TRBV10-2	.	.	TGCGCCAGCAGTGAGCTGGGGGTGAACACTGAAGCTTTCTTT	CASSELGVNTEAFF
TRBJ2-5	TRBV5-5	.	few	TGTGCCAGCAGCTTCTGGACGGGCGGTGGACAGACCCAGTACTTC	CASSFWTGGGQTQYF
TRBJ1-6	TRBV4-2	.	.	TGTGCCAGCAGCCAAGTCACGAGGAATTCACCCCTCCACTTT	CASSQVTRNSPLHF
TRBJ1-2	TRBV20-1	.	.	TGCAGTGCTATCCCAGCTAACTATGGCTACACCTTC	CSAIPANYGYTF
TRBJ2-3	TRBV20-1	.	few	TGCAGTGCTGGACGCTTCGGAAGGTCAACAGATACGCAGTATTTT	CSAGRFGRSTDTQYF
TRBJ2-5	TRBV9	.	many	TGTGCCAGCAGCGAGGGGGGCGGGGGATCCGCCGGAGAGACCCAGTACTTC	CASSEGGGGSAGETQYF
TRBJ2-1	TRBV2	.	.	TGTGCCAGCAGTGACTTCCAAGTTGTAGGTGAGCAGTTCTTC	CASSDFQVVGEQFF
TRBJ1-4	TRBV11-1	.	.	TGTGCCAGCAGCTTCCCGGATTGGACAGCGGCTAATGAAAAACTGTTTTTT	CASSFPDWTAANEKLFF
TRBJ2-3	TRBV18	TRBD1	few	TGTGCCAGCTCACCACCCACGGGACAGACTAGCACAGATACGCAGTATTTT	CASSPPTGQTSTDTQYF
TRBJ2-7	TRBV6-5	TRBD1	few	TGTGCCAGCAGTTACTCAGGACAGGGGATCTACGAGCAGTACTTC	CASSYSGQGIYEQYF
TRBJ2-7	TRBV5-1	.	.	TGCGCCAGCAGCTTGGCCTGGGGGCACGAGCAGTACTTC	CASSLAWGHEQYF
TRBJ2-2	TRBV5-1	TRBD1	.	TGCGCCAGCAGCTTGATAAAGACAGGGGCCATCACCGGGGAGCTGTTTTTT	CASSLIKTGAITGELFF
TRBJ2-1	TRBV5-6	.	few	TGTGCCAGCAGCTTGGAGACTTCGTTTATTATCTCCTACAATGAGCAGTTCTTC	CASSLETSFIISYNEQFF